The clone carrying this T cell receptor (beta chain) showed up just a few times. What it binds is unknown. Original processing methods: 90,000 to 100,000 TCRs per sample was the median, with a range of roughly 20,000 to 750,000. Via MiXCR, TCRdb re-called the RACE reads, giving one row per CDR3 protein. TCRdb's processing, not the authors' own work, is the source of the V and J calls. The repertoire holds tens of thousands of distinct CDR3 sequences, 12% seen once, with 3.5% in the top ten. The time point here: patch test 1, 2 weeks after DPC sensitization. As to treatment: therapeutic diphenylcyclopropenone sensitization with weekly scalp DPC. Germline-derived CDR1 and CDR2 are LNHNV and YYDKDF (reference sequence). The CDR3 spans 16 residues. The germline V and J ends were trimmed by 5 bases and 4 bases, with 20 bases remaining between them. The data stem from a study of human T cells and chemical hapten exposure. Study at large: Each patient's scalp received weekly diphenylcyclopropenone throughout the roughly 25-week study. Small volume differences among pooled libraries mainly caused per-sample TCR yield variation. Findings and limits, study-wide: The study found that PT1 expanded TCR counts correlated positively with patch test score.

The receptor was isolated from a woman aged 55 to 70 with alopecia areata. Some clones in this sample may be carry-over from other donors' samples. The specimen comprised whole blood, sampled in connection with sensitization to the hapten diphenylcyclopropenone (DPC). The V and J genes are TRBV15 and TRBJ1-1, with D unresolved. The CDR3 DNA sequence: TGTGCCACCAGCGGCCAATCAGCCCCGGTTAGCACTGAAGCTTTCTTT. The encoded protein is CATSGQSAPVSTEAFF. Drawing the rest from reference TRBV15 and TRBJ1-1, the complete variable domain is DAMVIQNPRYQVTQFGKPVTLSCSQTLNHNVMYWYQQKSSQAPKLLFHYYDKDFNNEADTPDNFQSRRPNTSFCFLDIRSPGLGDTAMYLCATSGQSAPVSTEAFFGQGTRLTVV.